The 30 T cell receptor beta chains in this list originate from one sample, sequenced in a study of T cell responses to AZD1222 COVID-19 vaccine. Profiled with immunoSEQ multiplex PCR; TCRdb holds only in-frame clones, not every one. The sample includes 130,000 to 150,000 clones, roughly nine tenths of them seen just once. The sequencing here drew on peripheral blood, taken on day 0 of AZD1222 vaccination. The source of these receptors is an adult in good health.

This clone was detected only a few times. The chain carries TRBV6-2 or TRBV6-3 and TRBJ2-3; a weak D match, TRBD2 (6 bases). The V and J ends lost 2 bases and 3 bases respectively, with 15 bases between them. The germline CDR1 and CDR2 sequences are MNHEY and SVGEGT. The CDR3 is 16 residues long. The CDR3 protein is CASSYARGEGTDTQYF. Written as DNA, the CDR3 is TGTGCCAGCAGTTACGCGCGGGGTGAAGGGACAGATACGCAGTATTTT.

The V call is TRBV5-5, the J call TRBJ2-7, with D perhaps matching TRBD2 (6 bases). Germline values: CDR1 SGHKS, CDR2 YYEKEE (reference sequence). Trimming pared 4 bases from V and 5 bases from J, leaving 19 bases between. The CDR3 consists of 15 residues. The chain's CDR3 is CASSPSSWGGDEQYF. CDR3 sequence (DNA): TGTGCCAGCAGCCCCAGCAGCTGGGGCGGGGACGAGCAGTACTTC.

This chain links TRBV5-4 with TRBJ2-3; 9 bases are a match to TRBD2. The CDR3 covers 16 residues. Germline CDR1 reads SGHNT; CDR2 reads YYREEE (reference sequence). V shed 0 bases, J shed 1 base, and the junction held 3 bases outside the gene matches. CDR3 bases: TGTGCCAGCAGCTTGGTGCCTAGCGGGGGCACAGATACGCAGTATTTT. It translates to CASSLVPSGGTDTQYF. The full variable domain, with the rest looked up from reference TRBV5-4 and TRBJ2-3, is ETGVTQSPTHLIKTRGQQVTLRCSSQSGHNTVSWYQQALGQGPQFIFQYYREEENGRGNFPPRFSGLQFPNYSSELNVNALELDDSALYLCASSLVPSGGTDTQYFGPGTRLTVL.

The rearrangement joins TRBV30 to TRBJ2-3; D gene uncertain. Trimming took 4 bases from V and 6 from J, leaving 11 bases between them. CDR1 and CDR2 (germline): GTSNPN, SVGIG (reference sequence). The CDR3 is 12 amino acids. The CDR3 coding sequence is TGTGCCTGGAACCCCTCCCTGGATACGCAGTATTTT. Its protein is CAWNPSLDTQYF.

V gene TRBV12-3 or TRBV12-4 combines with J gene TRBJ1-1, with unresolved D. This CDR3 has 11 residues. Trimming left V 3 bases short and J 8 bases short, with 7 bases between. The CDR3 DNA sequence: TGTGCCAGCAGTTTTTACAGAGAAGCTTTCTTT. It specifies CASSFYREAFF.

This clone was observed once. This chain uses TRBV7-3 with TRBJ1-1; 8 bases line up with TRBD1. The germline gives CDR1 SGHTA, CDR2 FQGTGA. V was clipped by 5 bases and J by 3 bases; unmatched bases: 5. This CDR3 region has 14 residues. The CDR3 DNA sequence: TGTGCCAGCAGCGGACAGGGAAGCGACACTGAAGCTTTCTTT. Amino acid sequence: CASSGQGSDTEAFF.

The chain has TRBV6-5 and TRBJ2-7, with D perhaps given as TRBD1 or TRBD2 (7 bases each). Germline V CDR1 and CDR2: MNHEY, SVGAGI. The CDR3 consists of 13 residues. Between the trimmed V and J ends, which lost 7 bases and 2 bases, there was a span of 12 bases. In nucleotides, the CDR3 is TGTGCCAGCACCAGGGGGGGTACCTACGAGCAGTACTTC. This translates into CASTRGGTYEQYF.

In DNA form, the CDR3 reads TGTGCCAGCAGCTTACCACTAGCGGGGGGGCCTCAAGAGACCCAGTACTTC. This translates into CASSLPLAGGPQETQYF. V and J are TRBV7-2 and TRBJ2-5; 13 nucleotides agree with TRBD2. Germline CDR1 is SGHTA and CDR2 is FQGNSA. V dropped 2 bases and J dropped 2; count of bases not matched to a gene: 5. The CDR3 is 17 amino acids.

V gene TRBV10-3 combines with J gene TRBJ2-5, with 7 bases aligning to TRBD2. V lost 4 bases, J lost 0 bases, and 2 bases stayed unmatched. Germline CDR1 is ENHRY and CDR2 is SYGVKD. The CDR3 is 14 amino acids. In nucleotides, the CDR3 is TGTGCCATCAGTGGGGAGGGGTACCAAGAGACCCAGTACTTC. It specifies CAISGEGYQETQYF.

This chain links TRBV11-2 with TRBJ1-2; 9 bases agree with TRBD1. The V and J ends lost 5 bases and 3 bases, in that order; junction bases with no gene match: 4. CDR1 and CDR2 from the germline V gene are SGHAT and FQNNGV. The CDR3 loop spans 14 amino acids. The CDR3 coding sequence is TGTGCCAGCAGCCTTGGACAGGGGCACTATGGCTACACCTTC. Its translation is CASSLGQGHYGYTF.

The chain has TRBV7-2 and TRBJ2-3; no clear D. This CDR3 comprises 14 residues. The germline CDR1 and CDR2 sequences are SGHTA and FQGNSA. Trimming removed 1 base at V and 9 bases at J, with 14 bases between. The CDR3 reads CASSLESPVDTQYF. CDR3 in DNA: TGTGCCAGCAGCTTAGAAAGCCCGGTAGACACGCAGTATTTT.

The CDR3 region is CASSREGATNEKLFF. The CDR3 nucleotides are TGTGCCAGCAGCCGGGAGGGGGCGACTAATGAAAAACTGTTTTTT. This sequence joins TRBV3-1 (or the pseudogene TRBV3-2) and TRBJ1-4; TRBD1 matches at 7 bases. The CDR3 runs 15 residues. Germline V gene sequence: CDR1 LGHDT, CDR2 YNNKEL (reference sequence). V shed 4 bases, J shed 2 bases, and the junction held 4 bases outside the gene matches.

The chain combines TRBV19 with TRBJ2-3; TRBD2 matches at 10 bases. With V trimmed by 2 bases and J by 4 bases, 6 bases remained unmatched. There are 16 residues in the CDR3. CDR1 LNHDA and CDR2 SQIVND come from the germline V gene (reference sequence). The CDR3 coding sequence is TGTGCCAGTAGTATACCCCAGCGGGGGGGCGCAGATACGCAGTATTTT. Its translation is CASSIPQRGGADTQYF.

The chain carries TRBV7-2 and TRBJ1-4; 7 bases are a match to TRBD1. The CDR3 has 15 amino acids. V shed 4 bases, J shed 0 bases, and the junction held 2 bases outside the gene matches. Germline loops: CDR1 SGHTA, CDR2 FQGNSA. CDR3: CASSSGQATNEKLFF. The CDR3 coding sequence is TGTGCCAGCAGCTCTGGACAGGCAACTAATGAAAAACTGTTTTTT. Looking up the rest from reference TRBV7-2 and TRBJ1-4 gives the full variable domain: GAGVSQSPSNKVTEKGKDVELRCDPISGHTALYWYRQSLGQGLEFLIYFQGNSAPDKSGLPSDRFSAERTGGSVSTLTIQRTQQEDSAVYLCASSSGQATNEKLFFGSGTQLSVL.

This CDR3 reads CASSQARLTPGLAGSYEQYF. CDR3 in DNA: TGCGCCAGCAGCCAAGCTAGGCTTACTCCGGGACTAGCGGGCTCCTACGAGCAGTACTTC. The chain links TRBV4-3 to TRBJ2-7; 12 bases line up with TRBD2. The V segment lost 1 base and the J segment 0 bases; nucleotides outside the gene matches: 13. Germline V gives CDR1 LGHNA, CDR2 YSLEER. The CDR3 runs 20 residues.

This chain joins TRBV10-3 and TRBJ1-2; TRBD1 matches at 10 bases. After removal of 6 bases from V and 6 bases from J, the junction contained 13 bases not matched to a gene. In germline, CDR1 is ENHRY, CDR2 SYGVKD. This CDR3 is built from 16 residues. DNA for the CDR3: TGTGCCATCAGGCCCGGGACAGGGGCCGCCATGAATGGCTACACCTTC. This sequence encodes CAIRPGTGAAMNGYTF.

This chain joins TRBV6-1 and TRBJ1-4; D uncertain. The CDR3 covers 16 residues. The germline CDR1 and CDR2 sequences are MNHNS and SASEGT. The germline V and J ends were trimmed by 4 bases and 4 bases, with 16 bases remaining between them. CDR3 residues: CASSGGFGRGNEKLFF. The CDR3, as DNA: TGTGCCAGCAGTGGGGGATTCGGGCGGGGTAATGAAAAACTGTTTTTT.

CDR3 protein: CASSWKPGLLNTGELFF. CDR3 bases: TGTGCCAGCAGCTGGAAGCCGGGACTCTTGAACACCGGGGAGCTGTTTTTT. The chain links TRBV5-4 to TRBJ2-2, with a weak D call TRBD2 (6 bases). Germline V lookup: CDR1 SGHNT, CDR2 YYREEE (reference sequence). V dropped 3 bases and J dropped 1 base, with 16 bases sitting between them. The CDR3 consists of 17 residues.

The gene calls are TRBV21-1 and TRBJ1-6; TRBD1, the D gene given by the table, was not confirmed from the DNA. TRBV21-1 is described as a pseudogene. This CDR3 region has 19 residues. DNA for the CDR3: TGTGCCAGCAGCAAAGGGGGTCCCTATAGACAGGGTAGAAATTCACCCCTCCACTTT. This sequence encodes CASSKGGPYRQGRNSPLHF.

This chain joins TRBV3-1 (or the pseudogene TRBV3-2) and TRBJ2-4; a possible D gene is TRBD2 (6 bases). V was clipped by 1 base and J by 0 bases, with 10 bases between them. Germline V CDR1 and CDR2: LGHDT, YNNKEL (reference sequence). This CDR3 spans 16 amino acids. The CDR3 reads CASSQGGGVAKNIQYF. In DNA, the CDR3 is TGTGCCAGCAGCCAAGGTGGCGGGGTAGCCAAAAACATTCAGTACTTC.

V and J are TRBV6-1 and TRBJ2-7, with TRBD1 identical over 11 bases. The germline V gene encodes CDR1 MNHNS and CDR2 SASEGT. J gave up 3 bases and V 3 bases, and 7 bases lay outside the gene matches. The length of the CDR3 is 16 residues. The CDR3 nucleotides read TGTGCCAGCAGTGAGGGGGGACAGGGGGTGATCTACGAGCAGTACTTC. Its translation: CASSEGGQGVIYEQYF.

CDR3 nucleotides: TGTGCCAGCAGTGAAGCGGGGGGATTCGGCTACACCTTC. Translating it yields CASSEAGGFGYTF. The gene calls are TRBV6-1 and TRBJ1-2; tentatively, D is TRBD1 (5 bases). Trimming left V 0 bases short and J 8 bases short, with 10 bases between. The germline V gene has CDR1 MNHNS and CDR2 SASEGT. This CDR3 comprises 13 residues.

This clone was seen more than once but under ten times. This rearrangement joins TRBV19 to TRBJ1-5; the D gene is possibly TRBD1 (5 bases). With 3 bases removed from V and 4 bases from J, the gap between germline ends came to 7 bases. Germline V gene data show CDR1 as LNHDA and CDR2 as SQIVND (reference sequence). CDR3 length: 13 residues. The CDR3 region has the DNA TGTGCCAGTAGTATCGCAGGGAATCAGCCCCAGCATTTT. Its translation is CASSIAGNQPQHF.

This clone was observed once. The V and J genes are TRBV4-3 and TRBJ2-7; D possibly matches TRBD1 or TRBD2 (6 bases each). Germline V gene data show CDR1 as LGHNA and CDR2 as YSLEER. The CDR3 consists of 14 residues. The ends were cut back, 2 bases at V and 6 bases at J, with 14 bases in the middle. The CDR3 spells CASSQRGESGEQYF. In DNA form, the CDR3 reads TGCGCCAGCAGCCAAAGGGGGGAATCGGGCGAGCAGTACTTC.

The count of this clone is one. This chain uses TRBV10-3 with TRBJ1-5; maybe TRBD1 (5 bases). This CDR3 region has 15 residues. Trimming shortened V by 6 bases and J by 7 bases, and 19 bases separated the two germline ends. Looked up from germline, CDR1 is ENHRY and CDR2 is SYGVKD. The DNA for the CDR3 is TGTGCCATCAGCCAAACCGGGGCCCTCGGACAGCCCCAGCATTTT. This encodes CAISQTGALGQPQHF.

The chain recombines TRBV29-1 with TRBJ2-3, with D possibly matching TRBD1 (6 bases). The germline gives CDR1 SQVTM, CDR2 ANQGSEA. The CDR3 is 19 amino acids. V was clipped by 2 bases and J by 3 bases, with 27 bases between them. The CDR3: CSVEPVLEGVRLRTDTQYF. The CDR3 nucleotides read TGCAGCGTTGAACCCGTTTTAGAGGGGGTAAGGTTGAGAACAGATACGCAGTATTTT.

This chain links TRBV10-3 with TRBJ1-4; 7 bases are shared with TRBD1. V was pared by 0 bases and J by 4 bases, with 2 bases of the junction left unmatched. Germline V gives CDR1 ENHRY, CDR2 SYGVKD. The length of the CDR3 is 15 residues. The CDR3 reads CAISESQGDNEKLFF. For the CDR3, the DNA is TGTGCCATCAGTGAGTCTCAGGGGGATAATGAAAAACTGTTTTTT.

The gene calls are TRBV28 and TRBJ1-1; D ambiguous. The V and J ends lost 9 bases and 0 bases respectively, with 11 bases between them. CDR1 is MDHEN and CDR2 is SYDVKM in the germline V gene. This CDR3 has 13 residues. The CDR3 DNA reads as TGTGCCAGTGGTGGTCCCGTGAACACTGAAGCTTTCTTT. This codes for CASGGPVNTEAFF.

This sequence joins TRBV20-1 and TRBJ2-2, with D possibly matching TRBD1 (5 bases). The V gene's germline CDR1 is DFQATT and CDR2 SNEGSKA (reference sequence). The CDR3 sequence is 12 residues long. V was pared by 3 bases and J by 13 bases, with 15 bases between. The CDR3 DNA is TGCAGTGCTAGTCTGTCTACAGGTGGGCTGTTTTTT. Amino acids: CSASLSTGGLFF.

J is TRBJ2-5 and V is TRBV6-2 or TRBV6-3, with 8 bases lining up with TRBD1. Germline values: CDR1 MNHEY, CDR2 SVGEGT. The CDR3 length is 14 residues. Trimming at V came to 5 bases and at J to 5 bases, leaving 7 bases not matched to a gene. This CDR3 is CASSPTGERETQYF. CDR3 nucleotide sequence: TGTGCCAGCAGTCCGACAGGGGAACGGGAGACCCAGTACTTC.